A selection of T cell receptor beta chains follows, all from one sample in a study of cytomegalovirus exposure and HLA in healthy donors. Repertoires were generated with immunoSEQ multiplex PCR, while TCRdb's copy carries only in-frame clones and drops some. The sample shows 150,000 to 200,000 clones, about three quarters of them seen only once. Sequences were obtained from PBMCs. Receptors were obtained from a female donor in good health and CMV-seronegative. CDR3s include the opening cysteine and the closing phenylalanine or tryptophan. The D gene is left open where the match is weak. Only some rows state a clone size, as once, few, many or a class for expanded clones.

clone size,CDR3 length,V gene,J gene,D gene,CDR3 DNA,CDR3 protein
NA,13,TRBV10-1,TRBJ1-1,NA,TGCGCCAGCAGTGCCTCGGGGGGCACTGAAGCTTTCTTT,CASSASGGTEAFF
few,13,TRBV25-1,TRBJ1-2,NA,TGTGCCAGCACACCAAGTGCCTCGGGAGGCTACACCTTC,CASTPSASGGYTF
NA,15,TRBV5-4,TRBJ2-1,TRBD1,TGTGCCAGCAGCTTGAACAGGGGGATCTACAATGAGCAGTTCTTC,CASSLNRGIYNEQFF
once,15,TRBV6-5,TRBJ2-1,TRBD2,TGTGCCAGCAGCCTAGCGGCCAACTCCTACAATGAGCAGTTCTTC,CASSLAANSYNEQFF
few,17,TRBV5-1,TRBJ2-5,TRBD2,TGCGCCAGCAGCTTGGTATCGGGACTAGCGGGGCAAGAGACCCAGTACTTC,CASSLVSGLAGQETQYF
NA,15,TRBV10-3,TRBJ1-1,TRBD1,TGTGCCATCAGTGAACAGGGGGCCTTGAACACTGAAGCTTTCTTT,CAISEQGALNTEAFF
once,15,TRBV30,TRBJ2-1,TRBD2,TGTGCCTGGGAACTAGCGGGGACGAACTACAATGAGCAGTTCTTC,CAWELAGTNYNEQFF
once,15,TRBV27,TRBJ2-3,NA,TGTGCCAGCAGTGCCTGGAGTCCTGGTGAAGATACGCAGTATTTT,CASSAWSPGEDTQYF
few,15,TRBV2,TRBJ2-3,TRBD1,TGTGCCAGCAGCGGACGACAGGGAGGCACAGATACGCAGTATTTT,CASSGRQGGTDTQYF
few,14,TRBV5-4,TRBJ2-7,TRBD1,TGTGCCAGCAGCTCAAAGGGACAGACCTACGAGCAGTACTTC,CASSSKGQTYEQYF
NA,12,TRBV28,TRBJ2-7,TRBD1,TGTGCCAGCGGAACACAGGGGAAGGGGCAGTACTTC,CASGTQGKGQYF
once,15,TRBV5-1,TRBJ2-2,NA,TGCGCCAGCAGCTTGGCGGGACTCAACACCGGGGAGCTGTTTTTT,CASSLAGLNTGELFF
NA,17,TRBV5-1,TRBJ2-1,TRBD2,TGCGCCAGCAGCTTGCTGACCACCGGGACTAGCGGGGGGCAGCAGTTCTTC,CASSLLTTGTSGGQQFF
NA,13,TRBV9,TRBJ1-3,NA,TGTGCCAGCAGCACCGAGAGGGGAAACACCATATATTTT,CASSTERGNTIYF
NA,18,TRBV27,TRBJ2-3,TRBD2,TGTGCCAGCGCCCGGTCTCTGTGGACTAGCGGGCGCCTAGATACGCAGTATTTT,CASARSLWTSGRLDTQYF
NA,14,TRBV30,TRBJ2-2,NA,TGTGCCTGGAGTAAGGGGTCGAACACCGGGGAGCTGTTTTTT,CAWSKGSNTGELFF
once,14,TRBV18,TRBJ2-7,TRBD1,TGTGCCAGCGCCGCCAGGACAGGGGAAGGCGAGCAGTACTTC,CASAARTGEGEQYF